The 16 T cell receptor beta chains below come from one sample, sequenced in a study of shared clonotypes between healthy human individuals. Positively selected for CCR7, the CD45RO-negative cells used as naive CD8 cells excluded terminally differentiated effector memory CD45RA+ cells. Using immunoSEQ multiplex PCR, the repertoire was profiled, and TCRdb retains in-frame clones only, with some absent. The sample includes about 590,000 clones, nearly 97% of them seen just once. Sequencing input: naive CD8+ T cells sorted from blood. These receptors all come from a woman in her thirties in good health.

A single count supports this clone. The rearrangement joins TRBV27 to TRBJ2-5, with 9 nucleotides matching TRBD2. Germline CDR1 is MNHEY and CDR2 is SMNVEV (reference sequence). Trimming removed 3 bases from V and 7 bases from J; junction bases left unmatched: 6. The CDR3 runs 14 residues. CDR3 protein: CASSFGTSPGTQYF. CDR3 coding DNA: TGTGCCAGCAGTTTCGGGACTAGCCCAGGGACCCAGTACTTC.

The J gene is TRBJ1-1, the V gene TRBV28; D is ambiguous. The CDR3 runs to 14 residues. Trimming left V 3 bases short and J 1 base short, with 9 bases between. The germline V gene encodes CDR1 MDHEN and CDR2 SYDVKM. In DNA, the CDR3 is TGTGCCAGCAGTTTGAGTTTGGAGAACACTGAAGCTTTCTTT. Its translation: CASSLSLENTEAFF.

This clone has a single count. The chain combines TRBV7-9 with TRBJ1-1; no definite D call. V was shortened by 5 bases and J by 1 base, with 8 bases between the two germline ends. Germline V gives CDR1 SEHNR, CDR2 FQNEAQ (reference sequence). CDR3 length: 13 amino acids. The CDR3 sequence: CASSRTGNTEAFF. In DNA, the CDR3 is TGTGCCAGCAGCCGAACTGGGAACACTGAAGCTTTCTTT.

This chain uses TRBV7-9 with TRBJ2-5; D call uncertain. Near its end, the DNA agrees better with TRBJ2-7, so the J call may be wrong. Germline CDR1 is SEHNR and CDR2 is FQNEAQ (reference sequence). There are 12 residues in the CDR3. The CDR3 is CASSLPGYEQYF. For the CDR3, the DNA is TGTGCCAGCAGCTTACCGGGTTACGAGCAGTACTTC.

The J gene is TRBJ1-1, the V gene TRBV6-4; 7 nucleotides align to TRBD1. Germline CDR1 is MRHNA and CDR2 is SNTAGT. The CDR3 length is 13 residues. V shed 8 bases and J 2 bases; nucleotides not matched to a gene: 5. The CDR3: CASRDSLNTEAFF. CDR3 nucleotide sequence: TGTGCCAGCCGGGACAGCCTAAACACTGAAGCTTTCTTT.

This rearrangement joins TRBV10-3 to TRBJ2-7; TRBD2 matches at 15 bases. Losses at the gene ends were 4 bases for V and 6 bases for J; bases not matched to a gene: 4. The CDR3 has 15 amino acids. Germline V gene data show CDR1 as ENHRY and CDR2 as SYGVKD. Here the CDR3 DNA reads TGTGCCATCAGTGGGACTAGCGGGAGGGCCGTCGAGCAGTACTTC. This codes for CAISGTSGRAVEQYF.

The CDR3 region has the DNA TGCGCCAGCAGCTTGCATCAAGTACAGCGGCCCCAGCATTTT. Translated: CASSLHQVQRPQHF. The chain employs TRBV5-1 and TRBJ1-5; D gene ambiguous. The CDR3 has 14 residues. Germline CDR1 reads SGHRS; CDR2 reads YFSETQ. Trimming stripped 1 base from V and 9 bases from J, with 14 bases between.

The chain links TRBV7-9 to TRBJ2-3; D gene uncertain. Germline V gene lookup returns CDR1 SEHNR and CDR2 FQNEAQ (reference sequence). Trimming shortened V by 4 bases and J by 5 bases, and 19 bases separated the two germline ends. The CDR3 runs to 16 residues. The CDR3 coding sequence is TGTGCCAGCAGCTCCCCGTGGGTAGCCGGAAAAGATACGCAGTATTTT. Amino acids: CASSSPWVAGKDTQYF.

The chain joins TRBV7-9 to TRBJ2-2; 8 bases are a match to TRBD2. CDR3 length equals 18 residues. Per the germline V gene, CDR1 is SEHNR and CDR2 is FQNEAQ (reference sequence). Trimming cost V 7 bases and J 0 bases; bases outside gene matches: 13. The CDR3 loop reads CASKAPIGRAPNTGELFF. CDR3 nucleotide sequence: TGTGCCAGCAAAGCGCCTATCGGGAGGGCCCCGAACACCGGGGAGCTGTTTTTT.

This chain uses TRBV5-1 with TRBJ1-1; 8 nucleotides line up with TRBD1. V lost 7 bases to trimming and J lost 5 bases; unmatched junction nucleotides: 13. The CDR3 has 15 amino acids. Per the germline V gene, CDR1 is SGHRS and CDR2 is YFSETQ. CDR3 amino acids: CASLPDRGKTTEAFF. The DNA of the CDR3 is TGCGCCAGCCTTCCCGACAGGGGAAAAACTACTGAAGCTTTCTTT. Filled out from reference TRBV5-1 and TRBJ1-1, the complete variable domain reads KAGVTQTPRYLIKTRGQQVTLSCSPISGHRSVSWYQQTPGQGLQFLFEYFSETQRNKGNFPGRFSGRQFSNSRSEMNVSTLELGDSALYLCASLPDRGKTTEAFFGQGTRLTVV.

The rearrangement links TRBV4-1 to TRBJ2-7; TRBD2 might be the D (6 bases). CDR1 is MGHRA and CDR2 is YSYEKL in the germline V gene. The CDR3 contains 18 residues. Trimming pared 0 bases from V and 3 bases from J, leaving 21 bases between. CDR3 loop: CASSQETYPGLSIYEQYF. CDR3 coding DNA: TGCGCCAGCAGCCAAGAAACTTATCCGGGACTGAGCATCTACGAGCAGTACTTC.

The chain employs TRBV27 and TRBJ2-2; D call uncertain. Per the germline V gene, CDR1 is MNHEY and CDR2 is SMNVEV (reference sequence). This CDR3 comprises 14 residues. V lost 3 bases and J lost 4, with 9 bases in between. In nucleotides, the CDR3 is TGTGCCAGCAGTTTGGATGGGTCCACCGGGGAGCTGTTTTTT. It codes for CASSLDGSTGELFF.

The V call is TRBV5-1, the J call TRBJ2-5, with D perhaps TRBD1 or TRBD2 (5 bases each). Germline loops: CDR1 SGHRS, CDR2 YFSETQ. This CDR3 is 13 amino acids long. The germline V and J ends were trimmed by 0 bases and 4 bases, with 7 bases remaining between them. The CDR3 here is CASSLGGLETQYF. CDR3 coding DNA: TGCGCCAGCAGCTTGGGGGGGTTAGAGACCCAGTACTTC.

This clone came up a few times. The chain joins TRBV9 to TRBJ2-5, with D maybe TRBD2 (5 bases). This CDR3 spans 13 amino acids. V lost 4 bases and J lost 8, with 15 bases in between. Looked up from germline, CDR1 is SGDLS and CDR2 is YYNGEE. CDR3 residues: CASSRDRPGTQYF. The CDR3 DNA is TGTGCCAGCAGCAGAGACCGACCGGGAACCCAGTACTTC. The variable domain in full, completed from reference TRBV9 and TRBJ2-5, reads DSGVTQTPKHLITATGQRVTLRCSPRSGDLSVYWYQQSLDQGLQFLIQYYNGEERAKGNILERFSAQQFPDLHSELNLSSLELGDSALYFCASSRDRPGTQYFGPGTRLLVL.

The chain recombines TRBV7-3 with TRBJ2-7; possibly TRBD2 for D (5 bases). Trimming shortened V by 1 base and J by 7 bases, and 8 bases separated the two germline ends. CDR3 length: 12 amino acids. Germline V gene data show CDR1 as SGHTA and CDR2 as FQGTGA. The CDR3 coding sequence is TGTGCCAGCAGCTTAAACGGGGAGGAGCAGTACTTC. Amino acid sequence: CASSLNGEEQYF.

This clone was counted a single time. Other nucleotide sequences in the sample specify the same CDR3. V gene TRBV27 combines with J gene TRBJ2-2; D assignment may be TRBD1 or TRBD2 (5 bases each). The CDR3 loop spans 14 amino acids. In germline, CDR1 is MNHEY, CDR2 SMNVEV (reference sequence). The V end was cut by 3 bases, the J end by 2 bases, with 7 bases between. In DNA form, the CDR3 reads TGTGCCAGCAGTTTTGGGGGAAACACCGGGGAGCTGTTTTTT. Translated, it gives CASSFGGNTGELFF.